The next 5 T cell receptor delta chains were all read from a single sample in a study of Vδ1+ human thymocytes. The template was reverse-transcribed extracted RNA. CDR3 amplicons came from multiplex PCR with pooled V-gene forward and constant-region reverse primers. TCRdb re-processed the multiplex PCR reads via CATT. The sample has more than 50,000 delta-chain clones, approximately 15% seen once. Their specific antigens are unknown. Study conclusions and caveats: Highly polyclonal TRG and TRD repertoires with Gaussian CDR3 length distributions appeared in thymus.

Sequencing was performed on Vdelta1+ gamma-delta thymocytes from the thymus. Subset given: FACS-sorted CD3+ TCRalphabeta- TCRVdelta1+ TCRVdelta2- thymocytes. The receptors originated from a boy under three years old who had congenital heart surgery.

This clone was found a few times. The genes are TRDV1 and TRDJ1; D remains ambiguous. The V gene's germline CDR1 is TSWWSYY and CDR2 QGS. The CDR3 runs to 15 residues. The V gene lost 4 bases and the J gene lost 3 bases, with 15 bases spanning the gap. The CDR3 DNA reads TGTGCTCTTGGGGGAACCCCCGTAGGACCCGATAAACTCATCTTT. Translated, it gives CALGGTPVGPDKLIF.

There are a few counts of this clone. The chain combines TRDV1 with TRDJ1; the match to TRDD3 covers 13 bases. Looked up from germline, CDR1 is TSWWSYY and CDR2 is QGS. This CDR3 has 24 residues. The V and J ends lost 1 base and 2 bases, in that order; junction bases with no gene match: 25. The CDR3 spells CALGEPFSPFPRYWGIRETDKLIF. In nucleotides, the CDR3 is TGTGCTCTTGGGGAACCCTTCTCCCCCTTCCCACGTTACTGGGGGATACGGGAGACCGATAAACTCATCTTT.

In this sample, this clone turned up a few times. The rearrangement joins TRDV1 to TRDJ1; 12 nucleotides align to TRDD3. The length of the CDR3 is 17 residues. Germline assignment: CDR1 TSWWSYY and CDR2 QGS. The V gene end was trimmed by 3 bases and the J gene end by 0 bases; junction bases not matched to a gene: 5. The CDR3 bases are TGTGCTCTTGGGGATTACTGGGGGATACCTTACACCGATAAACTCATCTTT. Protein: CALGDYWGIPYTDKLIF.

V is TRDV1 and J is TRDJ1, with 8 positions matching TRDD3. CDR3 length equals 21 residues. Germline assignment: CDR1 TSWWSYY and CDR2 QGS. The ends lost 0 bases at V and 0 bases at J; junction bases unmatched: 18. The CDR3 region is CALGELYLLGALGDHTDKLIF. The CDR3, as DNA: TGTGCTCTTGGGGAACTATACCTCCTAGGGGCCTTGGGGGATCACACCGATAAACTCATCTTT.

V gene TRDV1 combines with J gene TRDJ1, with 8 bases fitting TRDD3. Unmatched junction bases numbered 26, after V lost 2 bases and J lost 0 bases. The germline V gene encodes CDR1 TSWWSYY and CDR2 QGS. This CDR3 is 23 amino acids long. Written as DNA, the CDR3 is TGTGCTCTTGGGGAAGACATCCTACGTCCTTACTGGGGGGTAAGGGTTTACACCGATAAACTCATCTTT. Encoded protein: CALGEDILRPYWGVRVYTDKLIF.